The clone carrying this T cell receptor (beta chain) has only a few counts. Its specificity is not known. An end of the junction differs from the germline gene, which may be a read error. The data stem from a study of T cell repertoires in cytomegalovirus infection. Study at large: Shared public TCR beta signatures pointed to both CMV infection and a matching HLA type.

Study conclusions and caveats: Using cumulative public TCR beta family frequency, the authors identified those who carried CMV together with the relevant HLA. There were HLA-C-restricted CMV-specific TCR beta clonotypes dominating the ex vivo response.

TCRdb independently ran MiXCR on the reads; one entry per CDR3 protein. The sample has 200,000 or so distinct CDR3 sequences; approximately 20% are singletons. The germline V gene has CDR1 SNHLY and CDR2 FYNNEI. The CDR3 is made up of 14 amino acids. Sequencing input: PBMCs. The clonotype was recovered from a human donor in good health (CMV status not recorded). Some clones in this sample may be carry-over from other donors' samples. The J gene is TRBJ2-3, the V gene TRBV2; 9 bases are shared with TRBD2. The DNA of the CDR3 is TGTGCCAGCAGTGAGGGGACTAGCAAAGATACGCAGTATTTT. Encoded protein: CASSEGTSKDTQYF.